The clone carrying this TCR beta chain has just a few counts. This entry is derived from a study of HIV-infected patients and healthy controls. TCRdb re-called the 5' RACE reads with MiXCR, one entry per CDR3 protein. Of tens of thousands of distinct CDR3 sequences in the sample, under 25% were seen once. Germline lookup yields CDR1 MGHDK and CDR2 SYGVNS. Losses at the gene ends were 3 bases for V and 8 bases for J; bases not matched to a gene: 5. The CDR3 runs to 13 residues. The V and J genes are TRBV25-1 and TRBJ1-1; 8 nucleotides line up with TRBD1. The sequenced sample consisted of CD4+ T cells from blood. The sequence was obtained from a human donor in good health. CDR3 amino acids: CASSDRDRTEAFF. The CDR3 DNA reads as TGTGCCAGCAGTGACCGGGACAGGACCGAAGCTTTCTTT.